The following is a T cell receptor beta chain sequence with its context. What it recognizes is unknown. These data are taken from a study of PD-1 blockade in mismatch repair-deficient tumors. Overall study: Patients had eleven to twelve mismatch repair-deficient cancer types, all previously treated and progressing.

The CDR3 length is 12 residues. Trimming left V 6 bases short and J 4 bases short, with 9 bases between. Germline V lookup: CDR1 MNHNS, CDR2 SASEGT. Whole-study findings and limits: Tumor-resident clones, often absent from pretreatment blood, expanded after pembrolizumab and then contracted.

Using immunoSEQ multiplex PCR, the repertoire was profiled, and TCRdb retains in-frame clones only, with some absent. Among roughly 50,000 clones listed, around 85% were seen once. PCR or immunohistochemistry showed mismatch repair deficiency in every enrolled patient. A few pembrolizumab responders had their TCRs sequenced. The sample here was peripheral blood, taken roughly 21 weeks after starting pembrolizumab. The TCR originated in an adult with mismatch repair-deficient cancer. The V and J genes are TRBV6-1 and TRBJ1-2; D possibly corresponds to TRBD1 (5 bases). CDR3 loop: CASRRGLYGYTF. The CDR3 DNA is TGTGCCAGCAGAAGGGGCCTCTATGGCTACACCTTC.